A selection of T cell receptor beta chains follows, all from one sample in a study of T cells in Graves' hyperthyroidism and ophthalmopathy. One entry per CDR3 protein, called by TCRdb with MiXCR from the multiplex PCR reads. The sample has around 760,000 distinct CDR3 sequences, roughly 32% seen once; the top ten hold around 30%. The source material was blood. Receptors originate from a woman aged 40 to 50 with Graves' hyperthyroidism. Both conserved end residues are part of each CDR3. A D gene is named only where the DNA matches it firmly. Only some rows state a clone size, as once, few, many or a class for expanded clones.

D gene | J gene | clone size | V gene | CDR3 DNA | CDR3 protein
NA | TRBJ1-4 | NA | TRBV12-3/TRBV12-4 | TGTGCCAGCAGTCGCCAACCTCCAACTAATGAAAAACTGTTTTTT | CASSRQPPTNEKLFF
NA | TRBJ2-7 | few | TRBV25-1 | TGTGCCAGCAGTCGGACTGCCCTCGCCTACGAGCAGTACTTC | CASSRTALAYEQYF
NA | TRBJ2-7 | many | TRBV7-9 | TGTGCCAGCAGCCCACTCGACACGAGCTCCTACGAGCAGTACTTC | CASSPLDTSSYEQYF
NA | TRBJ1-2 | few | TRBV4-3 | TGCGCCAGCAGCCAATATGATGTGGGCAGCTATGGCTACACCTTC | CASSQYDVGSYGYTF
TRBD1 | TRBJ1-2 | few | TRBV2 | TGTGCCAGGGAGGGGGCGCAGGATGGCTACACCTTC | CAREGAQDGYTF
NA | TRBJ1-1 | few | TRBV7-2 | TGTGCCAGCAGCTCCCAAAGGGAAATTGAAGCTTTCTTT | CASSSQREIEAFF
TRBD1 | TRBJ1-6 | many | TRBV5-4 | TGTGCCAGCAGCTTGGGAGAGGGGGCGCCTTCACCCCTCCACTTT | CASSLGEGAPSPLHF
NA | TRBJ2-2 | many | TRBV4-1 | TGTGCCAGCAGCCAAGTCGGGGAGCTGTTTTTT | CASSQVGELFF
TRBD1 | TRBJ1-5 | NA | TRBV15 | TGTGCCACCACCCCGGAGACAGGGCTCGGCAATCAGCCCCAGCATTTT | CATTPETGLGNQPQHF
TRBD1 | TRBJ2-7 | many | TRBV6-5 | TGTGCCAGCAGAGGACCCGGGACAGTCTACGAGCAGTACTTC | CASRGPGTVYEQYF
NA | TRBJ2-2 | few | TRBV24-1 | TGTGCCTCCCTCCGCCAAACCGGGGAGCTGTTTTTT | CASLRQTGELFF
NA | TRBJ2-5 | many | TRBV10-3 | TGTGCCATCAGTGGTGGGAGTCAAGAGACCCAGTACTTC | CAISGGSQETQYF
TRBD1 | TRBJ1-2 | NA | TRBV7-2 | TGTGCCAGCAGTTCCTCCGGGACAGGCCTCCGAGGCTACACCTTC | CASSSSGTGLRGYTF
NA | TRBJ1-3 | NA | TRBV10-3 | TGTGCCATCAGTTTTTCAGGGTCTGGAAACACCATATATTTT | CAISFSGSGNTIYF
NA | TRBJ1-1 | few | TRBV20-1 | TGCAGTGCTAGAGATCGTGGGAGTTTCTACACTGAAGCTTTCTTT | CSARDRGSFYTEAFF
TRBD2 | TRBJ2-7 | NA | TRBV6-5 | TGTGCCAGCAATGAGGCGGGGGGGGCCGTCTACGAGCAGTACTTC | CASNEAGGAVYEQYF
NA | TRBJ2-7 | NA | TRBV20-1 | TGCAGTGCTAGAGGGTACCCATCCCACGAGCAGTACTTC | CSARGYPSHEQYF
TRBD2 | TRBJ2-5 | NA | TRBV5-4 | TGTGCCAGCAGATTCGGACTAGTGGGTTGGGAGACCCAGTACTTC | CASRFGLVGWETQYF
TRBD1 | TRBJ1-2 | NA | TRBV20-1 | TGCAGTGCTAGAGATTACGGACAGGGCCATGGCTACACCTTC | CSARDYGQGHGYTF
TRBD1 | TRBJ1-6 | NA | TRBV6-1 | TGTGCCAGCGAGAGACAGGGAGATAATTCACCCCTCCACTTT | CASERQGDNSPLHF
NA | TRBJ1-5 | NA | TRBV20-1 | TGCAGTGCTATTAATAGCAATCAGCCCCAGCATTTT | CSAINSNQPQHF
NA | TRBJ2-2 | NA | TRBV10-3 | TGTGCCACCCCTCGAGGAAACACCGGGGAGCTGTTTTTT | CATPRGNTGELFF
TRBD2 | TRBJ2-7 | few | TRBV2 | TGTGCCAGCAGTGACCCCTTGCTAGCGGGAGGATACTCCTACGAGCAGTACTTC | CASSDPLLAGGYSYEQYF
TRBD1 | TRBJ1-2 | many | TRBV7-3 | TGTGCCAGCAGCAAGGAAGGGGGCATCGTGGATGGCTACACCTTC | CASSKEGGIVDGYTF
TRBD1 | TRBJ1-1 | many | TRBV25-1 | TGTGCCAGCAGGAGGACAGGGTCAAGCACTGAAGCTTTCTTT | CASRRTGSSTEAFF
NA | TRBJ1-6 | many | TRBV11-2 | TGTGCCAGCAGCTCGACGGTAAATTCACCCCTCCACTTT | CASSSTVNSPLHF
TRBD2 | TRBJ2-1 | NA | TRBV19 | TGTGCCAGTAGTAATGGACTAGCGGGATCATTGGAGCAGTTCTTC | CASSNGLAGSLEQFF
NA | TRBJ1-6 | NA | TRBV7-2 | TGTGCCAGCAGCCCAAATGGCAATTCACCCCTCCACTTT | CASSPNGNSPLHF
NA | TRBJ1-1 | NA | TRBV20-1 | TGCAGTGCTGGGGGTAAGAACACTGAAGCTTTCTTT | CSAGGKNTEAFF
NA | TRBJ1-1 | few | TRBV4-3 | TGCGCCAGCAGCCAATCCGGACACGTGGGGAACACTGAAGCTTTCTTT | CASSQSGHVGNTEAFF
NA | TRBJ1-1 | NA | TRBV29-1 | TGCAGCGTTGAAGATCGCCAAGCGCGGAACACTGAAGCTTTCTTT | CSVEDRQARNTEAFF
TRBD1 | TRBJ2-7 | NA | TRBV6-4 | TGTGCCAGCACCAATGGACAGGGGGTCCACGAGCAGTACTTC | CASTNGQGVHEQYF
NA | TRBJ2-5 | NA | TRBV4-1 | TGCGCCAGCAGCCAATATCTGATCGGGAAACAAGAGACCCAGTACTTC | CASSQYLIGKQETQYF
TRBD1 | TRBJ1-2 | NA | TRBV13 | TGTGCCAGCAGCCACCCCGGACAGGGTATTATTCCTGGCTACACCTTC | CASSHPGQGIIPGYTF
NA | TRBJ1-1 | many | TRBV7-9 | TGTGCCAGCAATCAGGACACGAACACTGAAGCTTTCTTT | CASNQDTNTEAFF
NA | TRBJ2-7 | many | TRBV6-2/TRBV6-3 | TGTGCCAGCAGTTACTTTTCTGAGCAGTACTTC | CASSYFSEQYF
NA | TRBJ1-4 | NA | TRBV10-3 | TGTGCCAGCAGTTTAAAGGGGCCTGAAAAACTGTTTTTT | CASSLKGPEKLFF